This T cell receptor (beta chain) was captured in a study of blood T cell repertoires in COVID-19 (TCRdb year 2020). For the wider study: Samples covering the acute and convalescent phases of COVID-19 were provided by collaborators in the United States, Italy and Spain. The repertoires were released in a freely available public database intended as a resource for research on the immune response to SARS-CoV-2. The material from the prospective study consisted of cDNA or gDNA derived from T cells, B-cell-depleted T cells, or PBMCs. HLA class I and class II types, where available, came from metadata supplied by the sample provider rather than from assay-based typing. A de-identified subject ID, COVID-19 status, age in years and sex were almost always included in the sample metadata. The samples were drawn from the first 160 participants of the ongoing ImmuneRACE study and from some 1,300 subjects provided by 6 global collaborators. The dataset comprised deeply sampled blood TCRbeta repertoires from subjects exposed to, actively infected with, or recovered from COVID-19.

TCRbeta CDR3 regions were amplified from genomic DNA by means of the immunoSEQ Assay, a bias-controlled multiplex PCR. Turning to the authors' computational methods: Within the assay, amplification of reference gene primers was used to estimate how many nucleated cells each sample contained. Sequence reads were collapsed and filtered to measure the absolute abundance of every unique TCRbeta CDR3 rearrangement. Productive Simpson clonality was computed per sample as the square root of Simpson's diversity index over productive rearrangements. TCRdb retrieved this table from immuneACCESS and kept in-frame rearrangements only. Not all clones are present; in checked studies, unresolved V genes account for under half, and no reason is known for the remainder. From that table come the V and J calls and clone size; the DNA was used to work out D and trimming. The table for this sample lists about 320,000 clones; 85% of them were counted only once. The ten most abundant clones make up under 2% of the sample.

Enrolling through a virtual design, the prospective study's participants ranged in age from roughly 18 to 90 years and lived across approximately 25 United States geographic areas. In the prospective study, cohorts were assigned on the basis of participant-reported clinical history obtained from a screening survey and a study questionnaire. Exposed participants had been in contact, within 2 weeks of entering the study, with a person who had a PCR-confirmed or clinician-diagnosed case of COVID-19. In the prospective study, whole blood, serum and a nasopharyngeal or oropharyngeal swab were collected from each participant by mobile phlebotomists. Prospective study participants could optionally give additional blood draws and questionnaires over an approximately two-month period. Before DNA extraction, blood samples from the prospective study were shipped at room temperature or frozen. The germline V gene provides CDR1 SGHRS and CDR2 YFSETQ. The CDR3 goes from the cysteine to the phenylalanine over 15 residues. This entry keeps only the CDR3 DNA: 45 bases, framed from base 1. The V and J ends are trimmed by 0 bases and 0 bases, leaving 7 bases between them.

Notes on this clone: Its antigen is not yet known. Qualities for individual bases were not recorded, and no much larger clone is one base off.

The paper as a whole reports these results and caveats: Clinical and demographic metadata were provided uncurated, with the amount varying by source and participant.

Recombination linked TRBV5-1 to TRBJ1-5; the D gene cannot be resolved reliably. The material sequenced was PBMCs or T cells enriched from blood (not recorded which). The clonotype was recovered from a woman aged 25 to 39 who had been exposed to COVID-19. The nucleotides read TGCGCCAGCAGCTTGGTAAGAGATAGCAATCAGCCCCAGCATTTT. This sequence encodes CASSLVRDSNQPQHF.